One T cell receptor (beta chain) is described in this entry. This entry belongs to a study of blood T cell repertoires in COVID-19. Study overall: Italy, Spain and the United States were the sources of the convalescent and acute COVID-19 samples. PBMCs, B-cell-depleted T cells, or T cells provided the cDNA or gDNA that made up the material.

The authors' processing: Nucleated cell counts were estimated from reference gene primer amplification. Only in-frame clones appear in the TCRdb table, and some are missing; sequencing was by immunoSEQ multiplex PCR. The DNA was the basis for D and trimming; V, J and clone size are from that table. Found here are fewer than 200,000 clones, around 86% of them singletons; the top ten hold 7.5% to 10%. This sequence originates from a man aged 50 to 59 with active or convalescent COVID-19. The sample was peripheral blood.

In DNA form, the CDR3 reads TGTGCCAGCAGCCAATCCCGTCAACAGGGGAGGTACGAGCAGTACTTC. Translation gives CASSQSRQQGRYEQYF. The chain combines TRBV4-2 with TRBJ2-7; a possible D gene is TRBD1 (7 bases). Germline V CDR1 and CDR2: LGHNA, YNFKEQ. The V end was cut by 2 bases, the J end by 4 bases, with 18 bases between. The CDR3 has 16 residues.